Listed below are T cell receptor beta chains from one sample, sequenced in a study of beta chain features in type 1 diabetes. Clones were sequenced by immunoSEQ multiplex PCR, and TCRdb holds only the in-frame ones, with some missing. The table shows 130,000 to 150,000 clones, with 40% to 60% occurring only once. The sequenced material came from Tregs from blood. Source of these receptors: a man aged 18 to 29 in good health. The CDR3 runs from the conserved cysteine through the conserved F or W. A D gene is named only where the DNA matches it firmly.

D gene: TRBD1; V gene: TRBV29-1; J gene: TRBJ2-7; CDR3 protein: CSVFAKGQGATYEQYF
D gene: TRBD2; V gene: TRBV18; J gene: .; CDR3 protein: CASSLGLAGFGEQYF
D gene: TRBD1; V gene: TRBV18; J gene: TRBJ2-7; CDR3 protein: CASTGGAIGYEQYF
D gene: .; V gene: TRBV5-1; J gene: TRBJ2-5; CDR3 protein: CASSLAGLALETQYF
D gene: .; V gene: TRBV27; J gene: TRBJ2-7; CDR3 protein: CASSFLGAGIDEQYF
D gene: .; V gene: TRBV10-3; J gene: TRBJ2-3; CDR3 protein: CAISATPRPSTDTQYF
D gene: TRBD2; V gene: TRBV4-1; J gene: TRBJ2-7; CDR3 protein: CASSQGLAGAYEQYF
D gene: .; V gene: TRBV7-3; J gene: TRBJ2-3; CDR3 protein: CASKVTASTDTQYF
D gene: .; V gene: TRBV28; J gene: TRBJ2-7; CDR3 protein: CASSLAGTTLYEQYF
D gene: .; V gene: TRBV27; J gene: TRBJ2-1; CDR3 protein: CASSTYTVNEQFF
D gene: .; V gene: TRBV28; J gene: TRBJ1-2; CDR3 protein: CASRGGLNYGYTF
D gene: .; V gene: TRBV6-1; J gene: TRBJ1-5; CDR3 protein: CASSGVIRTVEPQHF
D gene: TRBD1; V gene: TRBV5-4; J gene: TRBJ2-3; CDR3 protein: CASSFQGATDTQYF
D gene: TRBD1; V gene: TRBV7-8; J gene: TRBJ1-6; CDR3 protein: CASSMGQGPSPLHF
D gene: .; V gene: TRBV12-5; J gene: TRBJ2-3; CDR3 protein: CASGQHLSTDTQYF
D gene: TRBD2; V gene: TRBV29-1; J gene: .; CDR3 protein: CSVLRVSGAEQYF
D gene: TRBD1; V gene: TRBV7-3; J gene: TRBJ2-1; CDR3 protein: CASSPHLGTGRYEQFF
D gene: TRBD1; V gene: TRBV6-6; J gene: TRBJ2-1; CDR3 protein: CASRGTGGGEQFF
D gene: .; V gene: TRBV29-1; J gene: TRBJ1-2; CDR3 protein: CSVGGTQTNYGYTF
D gene: .; V gene: TRBV30; J gene: TRBJ2-3; CDR3 protein: CAWRPGDTQYF
D gene: TRBD1; V gene: TRBV7-9; J gene: TRBJ2-5; CDR3 protein: CASSWTGGRETQYF
D gene: TRBD1; V gene: TRBV7-3; J gene: TRBJ2-7; CDR3 protein: CASSRDRGDEQYF